Presented here are 21 T cell receptor beta chains from one specimen sequenced in a study of cytomegalovirus exposure and HLA in healthy donors. Primers: 60 Vbeta forward and 13 Jbeta reverse. Method: immunoSEQ multiplex PCR; TCRdb's copy keeps in-frame clones and lacks some. The data show over 150,000 clones, under 80% seen once. Sequencing used PBMCs. These receptors came from a woman aged 50 to 65 in good health and CMV-seropositive.

The chain uses TRBV9 and TRBJ2-1, with D perhaps matching TRBD1 (6 bases). The CDR3 consists of 14 residues. V shed 1 base and J shed 5 bases, with 10 bases lying between them. The germline CDR1 and CDR2 sequences are SGDLS and YYNGEE. The CDR3 coding sequence is TGTGCCAGCAGCGTATTACCAGGGGACAATGAGCAGTTCTTC. This sequence encodes CASSVLPGDNEQFF. Drawing the rest from reference TRBV9 and TRBJ2-1, the complete variable domain is DSGVTQTPKHLITATGQRVTLRCSPRSGDLSVYWYQQSLDQGLQFLIQYYNGEERAKGNILERFSAQQFPDLHSELNLSSLELGDSALYFCASSVLPGDNEQFFGPGTRLTVL.

This clone was counted once. This sequence joins TRBV19 and TRBJ2-1, with 10 nucleotides matching TRBD2. Germline CDR1 is LNHDA and CDR2 is SQIVND (reference sequence). CDR3 length equals 18 residues. The ends lost 6 bases at V and 3 bases at J; junction bases unmatched: 14. The CDR3 sequence is CASRLTHQQRGGYNEQFF. The CDR3 nucleotides read TGTGCCAGTAGGCTCACTCACCAACAGCGGGGGGGCTACAATGAGCAGTTCTTC. The full variable domain, in which reference TRBV19 and TRBJ2-1 provide the parts outside the CDR3, is DGGITQSPKYLFRKEGQNVTLSCEQNLNHDAMYWYRQDPGQGLRLIYYSQIVNDFQKGDIAEGYSVSREKKESFPLTVTSAQKNPTAFYLCASRLTHQQRGGYNEQFFGPGTRLTVL.

Of note for this clone: A read error may account for a junction end that differs from germline. V usage is TRBV7-9 and J usage is TRBJ1-1; D is uncertain. This CDR3 is built from 15 residues. Germline V gene lookup returns CDR1 SEHNR and CDR2 FQNEAQ (reference sequence). CDR3 coding DNA: TGTTCCAGCAGCCCCCGGGATTCAGGCGGCACTGAAGCTTTCTTT. It yields the protein CSSSPRDSGGTEAFF.

Turning to this clone: Other DNA sequences in the same sample also yield this CDR3. This rearrangement joins TRBV9 to TRBJ1-1; D call uncertain. The V end lost 0 bases, the J end lost 3 bases, and 6 bases lay between the germline ends. CDR3 length: 13 amino acids. In germline, CDR1 is SGDLS, CDR2 YYNGEE. CDR3 protein: CASSVGGYTEAFF. CDR3 nucleotide sequence: TGTGCCAGCAGCGTAGGAGGGTACACTGAAGCTTTCTTT. Looking up the rest from reference TRBV9 and TRBJ1-1 gives the full variable domain: DSGVTQTPKHLITATGQRVTLRCSPRSGDLSVYWYQQSLDQGLQFLIQYYNGEERAKGNILERFSAQQFPDLHSELNLSSLELGDSALYFCASSVGGYTEAFFGQGTRLTVV.

The chain employs TRBV12-5 and TRBJ1-5; 12 bases map to TRBD1. CDR1 is LGHNT and CDR2 is FRNRAP in the germline V gene. With V trimmed by 6 bases and J by 1 base, 13 bases remained unmatched. The CDR3 spans 19 residues. The CDR3 DNA sequence: TGTGCTAGTGGCCCCCACCGGGACAGGGGGCTGAAGAGCAATCAGCCCCAGCATTTT. Amino acid sequence: CASGPHRDRGLKSNQPQHF.

The CDR3 loop reads CASSVKEYGTGFGANVLTF. The CDR3 nucleotides read TGTGCCAGCAGCGTAAAAGAGTATGGGACAGGGTTTGGGGCCAACGTCCTGACTTTC. This chain joins TRBV9 and TRBJ2-6; 9 bases map to TRBD1. Trimming cost V 1 base and J 3 bases; bases outside gene matches: 11. This CDR3 has 19 amino acids. The germline V gene has CDR1 SGDLS and CDR2 YYNGEE.

DNA for the CDR3: TGTGCCAGCAGCCATGACCCCTTTGGGGGGATCCAGCCCCAGCATTTT. It specifies CASSHDPFGGIQPQHF. This chain joins TRBV4-2 and TRBJ1-5, with TRBD1 as a possible D gene (5 bases). From germline, CDR1 is LGHNA and CDR2 YNFKEQ. This CDR3 is 16 amino acids long. V was shortened by 3 bases and J by 7 bases, with 19 bases between the two germline ends.

J is TRBJ2-3 and V is TRBV18, with 10 bases fitting TRBD2. This CDR3 is built from 16 residues. Germline V gives CDR1 KGHSH, CDR2 LQKENI. J gave up 9 bases and V 2 bases, and 11 bases lay outside the gene matches. Here the CDR3 DNA reads TGTGCCAGCTCACCAGGGGAAGCGGGGGGGCCGAGGACGCAGTATTTT. Translating gives CASSPGEAGGPRTQYF. The full variable domain, its missing parts supplied by reference TRBV18 and TRBJ2-3, is NAGVMQNPRHLVRRRGQEARLRCSPMKGHSHVYWYRQLPEEGLKFMVYLQKENIIDESGMPKERFSAEFPKEGPSILRIQQVVRGDSAAYFCASSPGEAGGPRTQYFGPGTRLTVL.

This chain connects TRBV5-6 to TRBJ2-1; 8 bases are shared with TRBD2. Losses at the gene ends were 1 base for V and 6 bases for J; bases not matched to a gene: 6. CDR3 length equals 15 residues. CDR1 is SGHDT, CDR2 YYEEEE, per germline. This CDR3 is CASSLTAGGGNEQFF. Here the CDR3 DNA reads TGTGCCAGCAGCTTGACGGCGGGGGGAGGCAATGAGCAGTTCTTC.

The chain uses TRBV30 and TRBJ1-2; TRBD1 might be the D (6 bases). There are 15 residues in the CDR3. V was shortened by 3 bases and J by 4 bases, with 18 bases between the two germline ends. Germline V gene data show CDR1 as GTSNPN and CDR2 as SVGIG (reference sequence). The CDR3 coding sequence is TGTGCCTGGAGCCCTGTGGACAGTCGGTTCTATGGCTACACCTTC. It specifies CAWSPVDSRFYGYTF.

This clone showed up just once. This chain links TRBV5-1 with TRBJ2-6, with D hard to call. The germline V gene has CDR1 SGHRS and CDR2 YFSETQ. The CDR3 spans 19 residues. With 0 bases removed from V and 0 bases from J, the gap between germline ends came to 16 bases. CDR3 sequence (DNA): TGCGCCAGCAGCTTGGTAGGCCAGGCCCGTTTCTCTGGGGCCAACGTCCTGACTTTC. Protein: CASSLVGQARFSGANVLTF.

V and J are TRBV14 and TRBJ2-3, with TRBD2 identical over 15 bases. CDR1 is SGHDN, CDR2 FVKESK, per germline. V was pared by 4 bases and J by 8 bases, with 7 bases of the junction left unmatched. The CDR3 is 16 amino acids. CDR3: CASSLGLAGGQATQYF. CDR3 sequence (DNA): TGTGCCAGCAGCCTCGGACTAGCGGGGGGGCAGGCTACGCAGTATTTT.

The chain links TRBV5-1 to TRBJ2-5; weak D call: TRBD2 (7 bases). Germline V CDR1 and CDR2: SGHRS, YFSETQ. The CDR3 contains 15 residues. The V and J ends lost 3 bases and 4 bases respectively, with 16 bases between them. CDR3 coding DNA: TGCGCCAGCAGCTCGGTTGCGGGGGCTACAGAGACCCAGTACTTC. Protein product: CASSSVAGATETQYF.

The J gene is TRBJ2-1, the V gene TRBV5-1; 8 positions agree with TRBD1. Germline assignment: CDR1 SGHRS and CDR2 YFSETQ. The V and J ends lost 4 bases and 5 bases, in that order; junction bases with no gene match: 8. The CDR3 is 15 amino acids. CDR3: CASSRDRPTNNEQFF. As DNA, the CDR3 is TGCGCCAGCAGCCGGGACAGGCCCACCAACAATGAGCAGTTCTTC.

In its sample, this clone was seen once. V usage is TRBV10-1 and J usage is TRBJ2-7; TRBD2 is a possible D gene (6 bases). Trimming left V 4 bases short and J 6 bases short, with 7 bases between. Germline CDR1 is WNHNN and CDR2 is SYGVQD (reference sequence). The length of the CDR3 is 11 residues. The CDR3 DNA reads as TGCGCCAGCAGTGCCGGGGGCGAGCAGTACTTC. The encoded protein is CASSAGGEQYF.

This chain links TRBV9 with TRBJ1-1; D is unclear. CDR1 is SGDLS and CDR2 is YYNGEE in the germline V gene. This CDR3 spans 14 amino acids. Trimming removed 4 bases at V and 4 bases at J, with 14 bases between. The CDR3 protein is CASSPSGGSTEAFF. The CDR3 nucleotides are TGTGCCAGCAGCCCCTCCGGCGGGTCCACTGAAGCTTTCTTT. The variable domain in full, completed from reference TRBV9 and TRBJ1-1, reads DSGVTQTPKHLITATGQRVTLRCSPRSGDLSVYWYQQSLDQGLQFLIQYYNGEERAKGNILERFSAQQFPDLHSELNLSSLELGDSALYFCASSPSGGSTEAFFGQGTRLTVV.

This clone has only a few counts. This chain joins TRBV28 and TRBJ1-5; TRBD1 agrees at 10 bases. CDR3 length: 18 residues. After removal of 6 bases from V and 1 base from J, the junction contained 12 bases not matched to a gene. Germline values: CDR1 MDHEN, CDR2 SYDVKM. The CDR3, as DNA: TGTGCCAGCAGCTTAATGACAGGGGGCACTGGGAGCAATCAGCCCCAGCATTTT. It is translated as CASSLMTGGTGSNQPQHF.

The chain links TRBV27 to TRBJ2-7, with a weak D call TRBD1 (6 bases). V gave up 0 bases and J gave up 7 bases, with 19 bases separating them. The germline V gene has CDR1 MNHEY and CDR2 SMNVEV (reference sequence). The CDR3 sequence is 16 residues long. CDR3 amino acids: CASSLSQGHSLGEQYF. The CDR3, as DNA: TGTGCCAGCAGTTTATCCCAGGGACATTCGCTCGGGGAGCAGTACTTC.

For the CDR3, the DNA is TGTGCCAGCAGCGTAGCCGCAGTTTCCTACGAGCAGTACTTC. It codes for CASSVAAVSYEQYF. This chain joins TRBV9 and TRBJ2-7, with no clear D. The CDR3 has 14 amino acids. The V end was cut by 0 bases, the J end by 1 base, with 8 bases between. Germline V CDR1 and CDR2: SGDLS, YYNGEE.

This chain links TRBV15 with TRBJ1-4, with a weak D call TRBD1 (6 bases). With 0 bases removed from V and 7 bases from J, the gap between germline ends came to 12 bases. Germline lookup yields CDR1 LNHNV and CDR2 YYDKDF (reference sequence). The CDR3 extends over 15 amino acids. In nucleotides, the CDR3 is TGTGCCACCAGCAGAGATAGGGGGAATGGTGAAAAACTGTTTTTT. Translating gives CATSRDRGNGEKLFF.

This clone was detected only once. The rearrangement uses TRBV2 and TRBJ2-1, with TRBD2 matching over 9 bases. V trimming: 8 bases; J trimming: 0 bases; junction bases outside the gene matches: 11. The CDR3 is 17 amino acids. The germline gives CDR1 SNHLY, CDR2 FYNNEI. The CDR3 sequence is CASSLAGVLSSYNEQFF. In DNA form, the CDR3 reads TGTGCCAGCTCTTTAGCGGGGGTGTTGAGCTCCTACAATGAGCAGTTCTTC.